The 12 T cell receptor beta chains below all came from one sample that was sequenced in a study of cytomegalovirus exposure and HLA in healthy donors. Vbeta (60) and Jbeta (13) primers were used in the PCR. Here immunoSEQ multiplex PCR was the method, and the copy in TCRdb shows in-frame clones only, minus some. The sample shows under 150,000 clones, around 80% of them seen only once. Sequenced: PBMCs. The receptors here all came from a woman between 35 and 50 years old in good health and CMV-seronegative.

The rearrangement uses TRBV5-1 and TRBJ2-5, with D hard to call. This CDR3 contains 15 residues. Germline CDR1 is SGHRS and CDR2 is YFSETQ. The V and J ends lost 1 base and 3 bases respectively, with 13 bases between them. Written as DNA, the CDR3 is TGCGCCAGCAGCTTGTATCGGCGGAGCGAAGAGACCCAGTACTTC. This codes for CASSLYRRSEETQYF.

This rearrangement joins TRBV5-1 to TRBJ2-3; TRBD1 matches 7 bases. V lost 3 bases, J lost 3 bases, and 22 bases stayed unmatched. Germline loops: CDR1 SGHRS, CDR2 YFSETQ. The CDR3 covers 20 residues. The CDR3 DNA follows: TGCGCCAGCAGCTCCATACCGGGTGAGGGAAGGGGGCGTCGAACAGATACGCAGTATTTT. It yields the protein CASSSIPGEGRGRRTDTQYF.

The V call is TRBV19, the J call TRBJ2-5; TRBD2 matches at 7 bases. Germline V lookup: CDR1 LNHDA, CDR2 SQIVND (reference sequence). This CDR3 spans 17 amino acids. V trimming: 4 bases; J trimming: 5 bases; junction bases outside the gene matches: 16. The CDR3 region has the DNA TGTGCCAGTAGTAAGACTCGGGGAGGGGAGATGCGGGAGACCCAGTACTTC. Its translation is CASSKTRGGEMRETQYF.

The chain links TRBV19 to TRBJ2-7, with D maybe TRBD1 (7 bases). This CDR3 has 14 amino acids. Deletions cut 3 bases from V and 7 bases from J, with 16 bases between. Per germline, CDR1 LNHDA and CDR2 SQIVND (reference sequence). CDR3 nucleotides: TGTGCCAGTAGTATTGCAGGGGGGATGAGTGAGCAGTACTTC. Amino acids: CASSIAGGMSEQYF.

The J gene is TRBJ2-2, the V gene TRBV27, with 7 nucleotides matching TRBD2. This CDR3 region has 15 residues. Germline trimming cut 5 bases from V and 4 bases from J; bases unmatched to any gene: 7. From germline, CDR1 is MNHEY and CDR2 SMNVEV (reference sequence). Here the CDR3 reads CASSPPRTSTGELFF. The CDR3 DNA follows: TGTGCCAGCAGTCCCCCGCGGACTAGCACCGGGGAGCTGTTTTTT.

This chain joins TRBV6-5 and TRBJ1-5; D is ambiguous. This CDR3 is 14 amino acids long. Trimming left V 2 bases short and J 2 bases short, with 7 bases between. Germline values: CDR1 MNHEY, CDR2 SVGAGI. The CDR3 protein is CASSYREGNQPQHF. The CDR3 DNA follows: TGTGCCAGCAGTTACAGGGAGGGCAATCAGCCCCAGCATTTT.

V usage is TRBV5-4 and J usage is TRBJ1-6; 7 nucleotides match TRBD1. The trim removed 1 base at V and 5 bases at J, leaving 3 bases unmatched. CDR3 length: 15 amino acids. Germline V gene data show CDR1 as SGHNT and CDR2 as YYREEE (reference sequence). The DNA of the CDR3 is TGTGCCAGCAGCTTGCTCGGACAGGATAATTCACCCCTCCACTTT. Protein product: CASSLLGQDNSPLHF.

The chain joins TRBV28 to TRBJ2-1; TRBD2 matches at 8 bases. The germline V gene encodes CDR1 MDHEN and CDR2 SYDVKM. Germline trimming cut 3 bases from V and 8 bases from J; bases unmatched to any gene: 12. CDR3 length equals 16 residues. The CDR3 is CASSFPSGGPSYEQFF. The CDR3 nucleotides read TGTGCCAGCAGTTTCCCCTCGGGAGGGCCTTCATATGAGCAGTTCTTC.

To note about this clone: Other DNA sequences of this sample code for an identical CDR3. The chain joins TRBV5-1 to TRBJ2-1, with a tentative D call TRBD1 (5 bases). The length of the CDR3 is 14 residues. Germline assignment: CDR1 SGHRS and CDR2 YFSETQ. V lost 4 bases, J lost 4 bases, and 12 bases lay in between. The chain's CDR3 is CASSLDPGYNEQFF. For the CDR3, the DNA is TGCGCCAGCAGCCTTGACCCAGGGTACAATGAGCAGTTCTTC.

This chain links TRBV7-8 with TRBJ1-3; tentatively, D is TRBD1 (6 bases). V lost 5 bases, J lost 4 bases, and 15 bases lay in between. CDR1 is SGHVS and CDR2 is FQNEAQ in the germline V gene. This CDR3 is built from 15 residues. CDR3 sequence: CASSRTGTAGNTIYF. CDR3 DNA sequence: TGTGCCAGCAGCCGAACAGGGACCGCGGGAAACACCATATATTTT.

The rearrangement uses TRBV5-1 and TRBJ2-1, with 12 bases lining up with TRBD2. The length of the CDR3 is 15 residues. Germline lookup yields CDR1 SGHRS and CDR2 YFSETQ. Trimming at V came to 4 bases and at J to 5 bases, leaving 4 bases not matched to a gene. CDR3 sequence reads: CASSPLAGGNNEQFF. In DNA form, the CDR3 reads TGCGCCAGCAGCCCTCTAGCGGGGGGGAACAATGAGCAGTTCTTC.

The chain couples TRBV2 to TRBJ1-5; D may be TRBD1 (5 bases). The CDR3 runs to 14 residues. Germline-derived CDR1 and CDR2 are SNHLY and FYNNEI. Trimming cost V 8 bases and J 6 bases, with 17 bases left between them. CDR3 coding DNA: TGTGCCAGCGCGGCGGACCGGGGGGTTCAGCCCCAGCATTTT. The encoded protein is CASAADRGVQPQHF.